This TCR beta chain was identified during a study of shared clonotypes between healthy human individuals. Across the whole study: Per donor, three plates held CD4 naive cells, three held CD4 memory, two held CD8 naive and one held CD8 memory.

Germline CDR1 and CDR2: MNHEY and SMNVEV (reference sequence). The CDR3 runs 15 residues. V gave up 0 bases and J gave up 4 bases; unmatched junction bases: 4. TCRdb's copy holds only in-frame clones and misses some; the assay was immunoSEQ multiplex PCR. Here the sample spans almost 750,000 clones, about two thirds being singletons. As concerns this clone: At the DNA level, this CDR3 is encoded by other sequences in the same sample as well.

The sequence was obtained from a woman aged 25 to 39 in good health. The sequenced sample was memory CD4+ T cells sorted from blood. Subset in this sample: CD45RA-negative fraction. This chain uses TRBV27 with TRBJ2-7; TRBD2 matches 9 bases. CDR3 sequence (DNA): TGTGCCAGCAGTTTATCCGCGGGAGGGCCTTACGAGCAGTACTTC. Its translation: CASSLSAGGPYEQYF.